This passage covers 8 T cell receptor beta chains from one sample sequenced in a study of CD4 and CD8 cells across lung adenocarcinoma regions. TCRdb re-analysed the PCR reads in MiXCR, keeping a single row per CDR3 protein. The sample shows more than 4,000 distinct CDR3 sequences, approximately 43% of them seen only once. Sample: CD4+ T cells from the margin of a lung tumor. Source of these receptors: a female donor with lung adenocarcinoma. The CD4 and CD8 labels of this study may be unreliable.

Sample share makes this clonotype large. The chain links TRBV27 to TRBJ2-1, with D perhaps TRBD2 (6 bases). Germline V gives CDR1 MNHEY, CDR2 SMNVEV (reference sequence). V lost 5 bases to trimming and J lost 3 bases, with 14 bases between them. This CDR3 is built from 15 residues. CDR3 residues: CASSLTSRGYNEQFF. The DNA of the CDR3 is TGTGCCAGCAGTCTCACTAGCAGAGGCTACAATGAGCAGTTCTTC.

This clonotype was counted only a few times. The CDR3 coding sequence is TGTGCCAGCAGTTTGGTAGGGCAAGAGACCCAGTACTTC. Translation: CASSLVGQETQYF. The chain couples TRBV27 to TRBJ2-5, with D unclear. CDR1 is MNHEY and CDR2 is SMNVEV in the germline V gene (reference sequence). The CDR3 is made up of 13 amino acids. V was shortened by 3 bases and J by 2 bases, with 7 bases between the two germline ends.

V usage is TRBV27 and J usage is TRBJ1-2, with TRBD1 identical over 7 bases. The germline CDR1 and CDR2 sequences are MNHEY and SMNVEV (reference sequence). J gave up 13 bases and V 5 bases, and 16 bases lay outside the gene matches. The length of the CDR3 is 14 residues. This CDR3 reads CASSPGTANTEATF. The DNA of the CDR3 is TGTGCCAGCAGTCCCGGGACAGCGAACACTGAAGCCACCTTC.

This clonotype is deemed medium-sized. The chain couples TRBV6-1 to TRBJ2-2, with 11 positions matching TRBD1. V gave up 5 bases and J gave up 5 bases; unmatched junction bases: 7. The CDR3 is 16 residues long. Germline V gene data show CDR1 as MNHNS and CDR2 as SASEGT. CDR3 nucleotide sequence: TGTGCCAGCAGTCCGCCCGGGACAGGGGGGACCGGGGAGCTGTTTTTT. This sequence encodes CASSPPGTGGTGELFF.

This clonotype is termed medium-sized. J is TRBJ2-3 and V is TRBV7-2, with D hard to call. CDR3 length equals 15 residues. Germline V gene sequence: CDR1 SGHTA, CDR2 FQGNSA. Trimming stripped 2 bases from V and 2 bases from J, with 11 bases between. The CDR3 is CASSLNSPPTDTQYF. The DNA for the CDR3 is TGTGCCAGCAGCTTAAACAGTCCCCCCACAGATACGCAGTATTTT.

Note on this clonotype: Sequence at one end of the junction differs from germline and may be a read error. The chain combines TRBV6-4 with TRBJ2-5, with 7 positions matching TRBD2. The end of the DNA fits TRBJ2-3 better, so the J call may be wrong. Germline CDR1 and CDR2: MRHNA and SNTAGT. The CDR3 is 16 amino acids. CDR3 bases: TGTGCCAGCAGGGACTCTGGGGGGAGGGACCAAGAGACGCAGTATTTT. Translating it yields CASRDSGGRDQETQYF.

Of note for this clonotype: At one of its ends the junction is not consistent with the germline gene, which may arise from a read error. The chain joins TRBV6-5 to TRBJ2-5; 11 nucleotides align to TRBD1. The DNA end lines up better with TRBJ2-4; the J call may be wrong. CDR1 is MNHEY and CDR2 is SVGAGI in the germline V gene. CDR3 length: 17 amino acids. CDR3 coding DNA: TGTGCCTGCAGTTCTGGGACAGGGGGTCATGACCAAAACATTCAGTACTTC. As protein: CACSSGTGGHDQNIQYF.

Within the sample, this clonotype is medium-sized. J is TRBJ2-5 and V is TRBV4-1; D remains ambiguous. Germline lookup yields CDR1 MGHRA and CDR2 YSYEKL. V lost 0 bases, J lost 5 bases, and 10 bases lay in between. The CDR3 has 14 amino acids. The CDR3 sequence: CASSQEGSSETQYF. The DNA for the CDR3 is TGCGCCAGCAGCCAAGAAGGTAGTTCGGAGACCCAGTACTTC.